The subject of this entry is one T cell receptor (beta chain). The antigen is not known. Combined were second doses at about 4 or about 12 weeks. This record comes from a study of T cell responses to AZD1222 COVID-19 vaccine. Findings and limits, study-wide: Most donors were white British, females outnumbered males, and clonal diversity was possibly underestimated. Baseline seropositives among AZD1222 recipients totaled only 5 or 6.

The repertoire was sequenced with immunoSEQ multiplex PCR; TCRdb's copy has only in-frame clones and lacks some. Seen here are under 150,000 clones, under 90% observed once, and the top ten hold 1.5% to 2%. Germline V gene data show CDR1 as ENHRY and CDR2 as SYGVKD. This CDR3 is 15 amino acids long. Trimming at V came to 10 bases and at J to 7 bases, leaving 18 bases not matched to a gene. The material was peripheral blood, obtained 28 days after the second AZD1222 dose. The TCR originated in an adult who received the AZD1222 COVID-19 vaccine. This rearrangement joins TRBV10-3 to TRBJ1-2, with 7 bases lining up with TRBD1. CDR3 DNA sequence: TGTGCCAACTCCGGACAACCGACAGGGCCTAGTGGCTACACCTTC. Its protein is CANSGQPTGPSGYTF.